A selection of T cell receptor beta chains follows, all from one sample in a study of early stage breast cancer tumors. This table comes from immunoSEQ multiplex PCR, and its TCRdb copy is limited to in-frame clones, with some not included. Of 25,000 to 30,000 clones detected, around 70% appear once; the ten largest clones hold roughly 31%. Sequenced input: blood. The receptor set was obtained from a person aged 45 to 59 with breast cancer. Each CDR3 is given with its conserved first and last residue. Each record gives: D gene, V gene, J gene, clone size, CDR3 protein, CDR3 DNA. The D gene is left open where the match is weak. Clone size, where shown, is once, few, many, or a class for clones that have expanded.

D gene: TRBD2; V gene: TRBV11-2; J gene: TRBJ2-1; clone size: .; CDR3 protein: CASSRTSGSNEQFF; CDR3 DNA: TGTGCCAGCAGCAGGACTAGCGGGAGTAATGAGCAGTTCTTC
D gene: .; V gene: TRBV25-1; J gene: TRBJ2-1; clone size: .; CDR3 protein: CASSDEGGSYNEQFF; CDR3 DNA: TGTGCCAGCAGTGATGAAGGGGGCTCCTACAATGAGCAGTTCTTC
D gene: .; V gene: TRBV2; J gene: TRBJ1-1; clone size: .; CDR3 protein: CASREKTGPNTEAFF; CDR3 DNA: TGTGCCAGCAGAGAAAAGACAGGTCCGAACACTGAAGCTTTCTTT
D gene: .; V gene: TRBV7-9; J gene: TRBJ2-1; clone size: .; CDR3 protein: CASSLDPLWEQFF; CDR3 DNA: TGTGCCAGCAGCTTGGACCCCTTATGGGAGCAGTTCTTC
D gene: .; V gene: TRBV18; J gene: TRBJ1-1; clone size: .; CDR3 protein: CASSRNSLGMNTEAFF; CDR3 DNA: TGTGCCAGCTCACGGAATTCGCTAGGCATGAACACTGAAGCTTTCTTT
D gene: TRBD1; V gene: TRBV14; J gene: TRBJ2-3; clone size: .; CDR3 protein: CASSQGRGHGDTQYF; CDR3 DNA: TGTGCCAGCAGTCAAGGCAGGGGGCATGGAGATACGCAGTATTTT
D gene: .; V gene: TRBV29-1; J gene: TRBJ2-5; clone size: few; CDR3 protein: CSATTGEVYQETQYF; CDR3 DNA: TGCAGCGCTACTACAGGGGAGGTGTACCAAGAGACCCAGTACTTC
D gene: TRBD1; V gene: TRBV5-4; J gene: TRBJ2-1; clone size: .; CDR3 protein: CASSLRDRPYNEQFF; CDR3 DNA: TGTGCCAGCAGCCTCCGGGACAGGCCCTACAATGAGCAGTTCTTC
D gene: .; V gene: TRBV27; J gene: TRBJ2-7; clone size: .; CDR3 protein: CASSPRAGYEQYF; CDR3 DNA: TGTGCCAGCAGTCCCCGCGCCGGCTACGAGCAGTACTTC
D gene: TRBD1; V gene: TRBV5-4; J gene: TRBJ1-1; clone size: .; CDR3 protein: CASSYRGGEAFF; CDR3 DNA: TGTGCCAGCAGCTACAGGGGGGGAGAAGCTTTCTTT
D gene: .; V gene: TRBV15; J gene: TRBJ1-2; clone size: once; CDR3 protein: CATSRGGQLASDGYTF; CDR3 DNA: TGTGCCACCAGCAGAGGAGGGCAGCTGGCTTCGGATGGCTACACCTTC
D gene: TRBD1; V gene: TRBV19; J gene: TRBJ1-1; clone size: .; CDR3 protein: CASKTGLNTEAFF; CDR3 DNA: TGTGCCAGTAAGACAGGGTTGAACACTGAAGCTTTCTTT
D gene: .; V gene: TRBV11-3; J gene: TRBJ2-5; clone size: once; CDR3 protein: CASSLVGSGTQYF; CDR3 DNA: TGTGCCAGCAGCTTAGTCGGCTCGGGGACCCAGTACTTC
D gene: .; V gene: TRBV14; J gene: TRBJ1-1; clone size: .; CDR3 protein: CASSQNRNTEAFF; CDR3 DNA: TGTGCCAGCAGCCAGAACAGGAACACTGAAGCTTTCTTT
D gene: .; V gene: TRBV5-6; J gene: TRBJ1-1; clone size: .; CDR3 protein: CASSFQAEAFF; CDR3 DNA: TGTGCCAGCAGCTTCCAGGCTGAAGCTTTCTTT
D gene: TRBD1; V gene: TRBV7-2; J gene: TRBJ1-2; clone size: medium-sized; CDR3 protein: CASSLDQGAQGYTF; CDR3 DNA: TGTGCCAGCAGCTTAGACCAGGGGGCCCAGGGCTACACCTTC
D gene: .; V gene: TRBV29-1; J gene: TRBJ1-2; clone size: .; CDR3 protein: CSVESDGYGYTF; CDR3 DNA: TGCAGCGTTGAGTCGGACGGCTATGGCTACACCTTC
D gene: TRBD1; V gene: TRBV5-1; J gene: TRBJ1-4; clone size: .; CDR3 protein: CASSPGPGQINEKLFF; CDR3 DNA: TGCGCCAGCAGCCCCGGGCCGGGACAGATTAATGAAAAACTGTTTTTT
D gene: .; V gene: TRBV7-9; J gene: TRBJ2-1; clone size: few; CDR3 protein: CASSQNRDPSSYNEQFF; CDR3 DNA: TGTGCCAGCAGCCAAAACAGGGATCCCAGCTCCTACAATGAGCAGTTCTTC
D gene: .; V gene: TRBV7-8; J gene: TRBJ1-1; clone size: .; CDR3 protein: CASSPRGADTEAFF; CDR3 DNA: TGTGCCAGCAGCCCACGAGGGGCGGACACTGAAGCTTTCTTT
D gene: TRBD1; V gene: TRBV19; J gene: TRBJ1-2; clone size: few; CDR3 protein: CASSAQGDYGYTF; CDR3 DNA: TGTGCCAGTAGTGCACAGGGGGACTATGGCTACACCTTC
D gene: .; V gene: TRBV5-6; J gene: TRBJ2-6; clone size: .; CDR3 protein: CASSATGLLSGANVLTF; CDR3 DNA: TGTGCCAGCAGCGCGACGGGACTCCTCTCTGGGGCCAACGTCCTGACTTTC
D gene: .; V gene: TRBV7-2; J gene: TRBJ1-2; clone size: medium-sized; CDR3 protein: CASWGGVGYGYTF; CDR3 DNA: TGTGCCAGTTGGGGTGGGGTCGGGTATGGCTACACCTTC
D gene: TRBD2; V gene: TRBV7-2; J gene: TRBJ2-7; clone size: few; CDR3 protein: CASSLGAGVRDEQYF; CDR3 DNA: TGTGCCAGCAGCTTAGGTGCGGGAGTAAGGGACGAGCAGTACTTC
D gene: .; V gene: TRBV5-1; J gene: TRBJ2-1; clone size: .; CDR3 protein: CASSIENEQFF; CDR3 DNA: TGCGCCAGCAGCATAGAGAATGAGCAGTTCTTC
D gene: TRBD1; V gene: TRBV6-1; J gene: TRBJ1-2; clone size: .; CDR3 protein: CASSPTGTVTYGYTF; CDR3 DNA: TGTGCCAGCAGTCCCACCGGGACAGTGACCTATGGCTACACCTTC
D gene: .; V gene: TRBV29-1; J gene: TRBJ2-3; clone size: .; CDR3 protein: CSVEDRLRLVTDTQYF; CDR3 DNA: TGCAGCGTTGAAGATCGTTTAAGACTTGTCACAGATACGCAGTATTTT
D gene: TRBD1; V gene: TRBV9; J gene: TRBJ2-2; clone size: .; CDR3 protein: CASSKGTARTGELFF; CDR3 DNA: TGTGCCAGCAGCAAAGGGACAGCAAGGACCGGGGAGCTGTTTTTT
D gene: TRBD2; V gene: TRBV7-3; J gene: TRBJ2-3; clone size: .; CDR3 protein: CASSLAGGPGDTQYF; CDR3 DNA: TGTGCCAGCAGCTTGGCGGGAGGGCCAGGAGATACGCAGTATTTT
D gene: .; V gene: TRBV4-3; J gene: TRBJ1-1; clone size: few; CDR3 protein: CASSQVLLRGTEAFF; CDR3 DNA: TGCGCCAGCAGCCAAGTACTGCTCAGGGGCACTGAAGCTTTCTTT
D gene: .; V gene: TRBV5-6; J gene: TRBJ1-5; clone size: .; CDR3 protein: CASSVQGAVNQPQHF; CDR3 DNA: TGTGCCAGCAGCGTACAGGGAGCCGTGAATCAGCCCCAGCATTTT
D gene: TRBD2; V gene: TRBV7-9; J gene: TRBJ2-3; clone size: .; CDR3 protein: CASSRTSGRAVDTQYF; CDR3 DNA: TGTGCCAGCAGCCGCACTAGCGGGAGGGCCGTGGATACGCAGTATTTT
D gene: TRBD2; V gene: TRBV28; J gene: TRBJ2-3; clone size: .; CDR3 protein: CASRLAGPDTQYF; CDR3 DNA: TGTGCCAGCAGACTAGCGGGTCCAGATACGCAGTATTTT
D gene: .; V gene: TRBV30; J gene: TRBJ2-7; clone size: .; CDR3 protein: CAWSVGGELQNF; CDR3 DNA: TGTGCCTGGAGTGTAGGGGGGGAACTGCAGAACTTC
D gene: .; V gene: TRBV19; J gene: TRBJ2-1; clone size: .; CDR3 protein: CASSISEGGPLNEQFF; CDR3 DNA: TGTGCCAGTAGTATTAGCGAGGGGGGCCCACTCAATGAGCAGTTCTTC
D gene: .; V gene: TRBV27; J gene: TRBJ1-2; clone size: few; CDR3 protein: CASSGGGIGYTF; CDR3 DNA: TGTGCCAGCAGCGGAGGGGGGATCGGCTACACCTTC
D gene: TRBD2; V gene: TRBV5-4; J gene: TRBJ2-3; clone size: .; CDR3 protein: CASSLRASGETDTQYF; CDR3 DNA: TGTGCCAGCAGCTTGCGAGCGAGCGGGGAAACAGATACGCAGTATTTT
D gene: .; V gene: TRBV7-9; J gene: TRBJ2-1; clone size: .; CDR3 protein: CASSLGNEQFF; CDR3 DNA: TGTGCCAGCAGCTTAGGCAATGAGCAGTTCTTC
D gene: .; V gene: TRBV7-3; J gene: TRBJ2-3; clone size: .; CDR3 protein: CASTDSTRTDTQYF; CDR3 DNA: TGTGCCAGCACCGACAGTACCCGCACAGATACGCAGTATTTT
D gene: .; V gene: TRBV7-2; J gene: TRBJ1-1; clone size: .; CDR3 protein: CASSLGPPLLGAFF; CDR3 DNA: TGTGCCAGCAGCTTGGGACCGCCGCTTCTGGGAGCTTTCTTT
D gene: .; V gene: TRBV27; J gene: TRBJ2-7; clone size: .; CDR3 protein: CASSIRGAAYEQYF; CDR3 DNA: TGTGCCAGCAGCATCAGGGGAGCGGCCTACGAGCAGTACTTC
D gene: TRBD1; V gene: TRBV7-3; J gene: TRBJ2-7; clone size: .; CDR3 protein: CASSSTGTGLVDF; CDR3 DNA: TGTGCCAGCAGCTCCACCGGGACAGGGTTAGTCGACTTC
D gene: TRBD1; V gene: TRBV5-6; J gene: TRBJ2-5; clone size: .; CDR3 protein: CASDRTGSQETQYF; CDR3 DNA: TGTGCCAGCGATCGGACAGGGTCGCAAGAGACCCAGTACTTC
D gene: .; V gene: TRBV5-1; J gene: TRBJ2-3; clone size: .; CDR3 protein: CASSWEGQSRTDTQYF; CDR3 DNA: TGCGCCAGCAGCTGGGAAGGACAGTCCCGCACAGATACGCAGTATTTT
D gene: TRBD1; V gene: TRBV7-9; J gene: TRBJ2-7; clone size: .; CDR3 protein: CASSPSLTDRGRLDEQYF; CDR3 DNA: TGTGCCAGCAGCCCCTCTCTAACGGACAGGGGGCGCTTAGACGAGCAGTACTTC
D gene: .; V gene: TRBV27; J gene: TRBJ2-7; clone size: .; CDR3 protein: CASSSLGDSYEQYF; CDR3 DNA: TGTGCCAGCAGTTCTCTGGGCGACAGTTACGAGCAGTACTTC
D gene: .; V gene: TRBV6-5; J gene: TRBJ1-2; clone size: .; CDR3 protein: CASSQNNYGYTF; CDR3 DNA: TGTGCCAGCAGCCAGAATAACTATGGCTACACCTTC
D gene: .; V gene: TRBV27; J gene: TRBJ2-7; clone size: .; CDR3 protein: CASSRPPGYEQYF; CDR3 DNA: TGTGCCAGCAGTCGACCCCCCGGCTACGAGCAGTACTTC
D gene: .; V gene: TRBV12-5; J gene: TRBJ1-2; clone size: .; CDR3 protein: CASGLGTYYGYTF; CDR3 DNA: TGTGCTAGTGGTTTGGGGACATACTATGGCTACACCTTC
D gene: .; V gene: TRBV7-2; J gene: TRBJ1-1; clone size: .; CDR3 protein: CASSFPGLQRQAFF; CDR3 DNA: TGTGCCAGCAGCTTCCCGGGCCTCCAAAGGCAAGCTTTCTTT
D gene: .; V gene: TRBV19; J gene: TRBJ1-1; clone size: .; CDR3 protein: CASSMWPRTATMNTEAFF; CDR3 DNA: TGTGCCAGTAGTATGTGGCCCCGGACAGCGACCATGAACACTGAAGCTTTCTTT